The present entry profiles one TCR beta chain with its context. Germline V gene sequence: CDR1 MDHEN, CDR2 SYDVKM. The V gene lost 4 bases and the J gene lost 0 bases, with 9 bases spanning the gap. This CDR3 region has 14 residues. These data belong to a study of blood T cell repertoires in COVID-19. Generated by immunoSEQ multiplex PCR, the TCRdb table keeps only in-frame clones and is missing some. The sample shows some 87,000 clones, around 80% of them seen only once. The chain employs TRBV28 and TRBJ1-1; D might be TRBD1 (6 bases). This TCR derives from a man aged 45-60 years who had recovered from COVID-19. Sequencing was performed on peripheral blood. CDR3 region: CASSSGQMNTEAFF. In nucleotides, the CDR3 is TGTGCCAGCAGTTCAGGACAGATGAACACTGAAGCTTTCTTT.